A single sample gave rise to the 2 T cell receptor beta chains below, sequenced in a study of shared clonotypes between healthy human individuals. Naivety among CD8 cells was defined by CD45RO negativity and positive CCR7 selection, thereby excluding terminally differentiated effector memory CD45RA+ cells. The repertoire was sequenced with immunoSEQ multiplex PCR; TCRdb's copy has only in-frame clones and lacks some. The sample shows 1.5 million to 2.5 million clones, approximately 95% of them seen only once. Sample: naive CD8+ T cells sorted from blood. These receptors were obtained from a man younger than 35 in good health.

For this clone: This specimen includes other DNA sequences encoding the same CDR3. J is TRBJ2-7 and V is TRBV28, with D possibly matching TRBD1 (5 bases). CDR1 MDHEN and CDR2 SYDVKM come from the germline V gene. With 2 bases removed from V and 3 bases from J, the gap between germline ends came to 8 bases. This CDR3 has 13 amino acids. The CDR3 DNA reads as TGTGCCAGCAGTTTAGACAGCAGCTACGAGCAGTACTTC. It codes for CASSLDSSYEQYF.

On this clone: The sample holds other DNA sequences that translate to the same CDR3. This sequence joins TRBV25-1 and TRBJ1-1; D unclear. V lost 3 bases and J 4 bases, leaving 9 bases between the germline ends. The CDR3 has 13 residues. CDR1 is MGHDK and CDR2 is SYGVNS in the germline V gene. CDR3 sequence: CASSEGGVTEAFF. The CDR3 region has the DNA TGTGCCAGCAGTGAGGGAGGTGTCACTGAAGCTTTCTTT.